This TCR beta chain was identified during a study of blood T cell repertoires in COVID-19. The overall study: The samples span acute and convalescent COVID-19 from the United States, Italy and Spain.

The V gene end was trimmed by 4 bases and the J gene end by 6 bases; junction bases not matched to a gene: 6. The CDR3 is 14 amino acids. In germline, CDR1 is LGHDT, CDR2 YNNKEL (reference sequence). Only in-frame clones appear in the TCRdb table, and some are missing; sequencing was by immunoSEQ multiplex PCR. Here the sample spans over 300,000 clones, 83% being singletons. The V and J genes are TRBV3-1 (or the pseudogene TRBV3-2) and TRBJ2-1, with 7 positions matching TRBD2. The TCR comes from a woman aged 50 to 65 with acute or convalescent COVID-19. Sequencing was done on a sample of peripheral blood. DNA of the CDR3: TGTGCCAGCAGCCCCGGATGGGGGGGCAATGAGCAGTTCTTC. Residues: CASSPGWGGNEQFF.